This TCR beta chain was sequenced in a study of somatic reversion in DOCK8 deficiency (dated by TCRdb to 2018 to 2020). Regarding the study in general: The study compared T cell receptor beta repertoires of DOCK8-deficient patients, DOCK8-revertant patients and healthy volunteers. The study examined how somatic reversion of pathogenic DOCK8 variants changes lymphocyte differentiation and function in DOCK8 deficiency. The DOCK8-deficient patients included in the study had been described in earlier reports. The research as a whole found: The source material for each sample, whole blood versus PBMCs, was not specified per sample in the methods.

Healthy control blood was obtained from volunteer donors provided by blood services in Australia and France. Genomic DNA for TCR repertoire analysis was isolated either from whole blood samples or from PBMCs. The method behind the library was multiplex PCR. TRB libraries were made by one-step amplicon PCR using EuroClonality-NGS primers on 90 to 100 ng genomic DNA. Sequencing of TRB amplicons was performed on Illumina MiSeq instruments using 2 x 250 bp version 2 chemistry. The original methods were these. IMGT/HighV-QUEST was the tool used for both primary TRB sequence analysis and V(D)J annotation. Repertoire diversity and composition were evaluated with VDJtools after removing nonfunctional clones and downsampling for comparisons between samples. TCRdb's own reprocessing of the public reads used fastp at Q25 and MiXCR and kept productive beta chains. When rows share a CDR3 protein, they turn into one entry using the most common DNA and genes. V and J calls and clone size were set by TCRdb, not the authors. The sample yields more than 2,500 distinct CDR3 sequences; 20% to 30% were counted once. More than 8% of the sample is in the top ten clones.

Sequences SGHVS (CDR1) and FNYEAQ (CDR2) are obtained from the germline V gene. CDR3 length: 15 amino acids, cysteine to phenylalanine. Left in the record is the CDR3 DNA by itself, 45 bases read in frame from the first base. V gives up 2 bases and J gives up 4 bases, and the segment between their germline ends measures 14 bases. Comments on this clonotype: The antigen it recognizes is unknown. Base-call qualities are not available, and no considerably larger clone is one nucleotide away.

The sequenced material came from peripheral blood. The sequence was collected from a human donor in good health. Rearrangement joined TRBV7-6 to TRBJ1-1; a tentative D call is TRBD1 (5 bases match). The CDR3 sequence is CASSLQGGVSTEAFF. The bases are TGTGCCAGCAGCTTACAGGGCGGGGTGAGCACTGAAGCTTTCTTT.